This paragraph covers one T cell receptor (beta chain) sequence. This clonotype was counted many times. This receptor's antigen is unknown. No base-level quality is on record; no much larger clone is a single base apart. The method was PCR. Instrument used: Illumina HiSeq 2500. Molecular barcoding was employed in the preparation of TCR libraries, with unique molecular identifiers being used to normalize TCRbeta repertoire quantification. The public sequencing data were trimmed at Q25 with fastp and processed into clonotypes with MiXCR by TCRdb, which kept only in-frame beta chains. All rows with the same CDR3 protein become a single entry with the most common DNA and genes. Recorded for this sample are approximately 170,000 distinct CDR3 sequences; over 8.5% of them occurred a single time. The top ten clones comprise 13% of the sample. The data stem from a study of T-cell reconstitution after alpha-beta-depleted transplantation in children (dated by TCRdb to the mid-2010s). Context from the whole study: Using TCR repertoire profiling, the study quantitatively followed how T-cell immune reconstitution unfolded in children after TCRalphabeta/CD19-depleted allogeneic hematopoietic cell transplantation. Beyond this particular receptor, the publication reports: Apparently early alphabetaT-cell count recovery about two months after transplant reportedly relied on only several hundred rapidly expanded clones derived from non-depleted graft cells. Over the following months the frequencies of hyperexpanded clones went down, and after one year T-cell counts and TCRbeta diversity were mostly credited to newly produced T cells. The high TCRbeta diversity at day 60 in some patients was ascribed to recipient T cells and intrathymic progenitors that had survived conditioning.

The treatment or condition label for this specimen denotes: allogeneic hematopoietic cell transplantation with graft depleted of TCRalphabeta T cells and CD19 B cells. TCRalphabeta/CD19-depleted allogeneic hematopoietic cell grafts were given to the transplant recipients, all of whom were children. At the junction V is shortened by 3 bases and J by 0 bases; bases outside the gene matches: 3. The CDR3 measures 15 amino acids from cysteine to phenylalanine. This entry keeps only the CDR3 DNA: 45 bases, framed from base 1. Reading the germline V gene gives CDR1 MNHEY and CDR2 SVGAGI. The chain was built from TRBV6-5 and TRBJ1-2; 8 central nucleotides agree with TRBD1. The clonotype comes from a boy aged 2-9 years with acute myeloid leukemia, due to receive a stem cell transplant. The sequenced sample was PBMCs, obtained before TCRalphabeta/CD19-depleted stem cell transplant. For the CDR3, the sequence is CASSYLRGPNYGYTF. Here is the DNA: TGTGCCAGCAGTTATCTCAGGGGGCCTAACTATGGCTACACCTTC.